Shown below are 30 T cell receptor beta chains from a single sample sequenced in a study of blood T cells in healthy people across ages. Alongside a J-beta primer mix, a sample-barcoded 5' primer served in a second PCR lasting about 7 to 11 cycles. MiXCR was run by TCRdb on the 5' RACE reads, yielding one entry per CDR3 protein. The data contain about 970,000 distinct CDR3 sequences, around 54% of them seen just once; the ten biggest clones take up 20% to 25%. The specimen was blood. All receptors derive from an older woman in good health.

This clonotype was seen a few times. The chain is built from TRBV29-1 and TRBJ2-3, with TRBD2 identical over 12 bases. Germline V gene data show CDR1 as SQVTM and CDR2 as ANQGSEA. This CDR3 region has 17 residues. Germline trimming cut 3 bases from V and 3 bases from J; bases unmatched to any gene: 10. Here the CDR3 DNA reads TGCAGCGTTGATGGGCGCCGGGGACTAGCGGGTACAGATACGCAGTATTTT. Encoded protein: CSVDGRRGLAGTDTQYF.

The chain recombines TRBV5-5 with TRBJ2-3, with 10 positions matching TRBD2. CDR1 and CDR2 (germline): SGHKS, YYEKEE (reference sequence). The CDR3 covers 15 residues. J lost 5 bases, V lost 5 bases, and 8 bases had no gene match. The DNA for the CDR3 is TGTGCCAGCAGTGCCGGGACTAGCGCGGTAGATACGCAGTATTTT. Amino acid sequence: CASSAGTSAVDTQYF.

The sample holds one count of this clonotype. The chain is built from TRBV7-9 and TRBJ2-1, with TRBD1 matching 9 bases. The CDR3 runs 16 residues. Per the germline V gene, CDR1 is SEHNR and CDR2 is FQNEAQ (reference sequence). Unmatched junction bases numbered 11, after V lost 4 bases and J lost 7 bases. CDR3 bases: TGTGCCAGCAGCTATTCGGGACAGGGTCGTCGAAATGAGCAGTTCTTC. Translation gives CASSYSGQGRRNEQFF.

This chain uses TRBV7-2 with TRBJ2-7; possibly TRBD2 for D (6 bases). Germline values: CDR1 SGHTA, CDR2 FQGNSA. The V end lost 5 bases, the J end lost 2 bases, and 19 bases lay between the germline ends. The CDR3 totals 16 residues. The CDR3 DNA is TGTGCCAGCAGCCGCAGACTAGTCGGATCTCCCTACGAGCAGTACTTC. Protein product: CASSRRLVGSPYEQYF.

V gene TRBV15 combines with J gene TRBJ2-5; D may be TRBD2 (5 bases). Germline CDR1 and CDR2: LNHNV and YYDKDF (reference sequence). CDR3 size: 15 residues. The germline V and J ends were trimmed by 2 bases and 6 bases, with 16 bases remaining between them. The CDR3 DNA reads TGTGCCACCAGCAGACCCGATGAGGGCCTTAAGACCCAGTACTTC. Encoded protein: CATSRPDEGLKTQYF. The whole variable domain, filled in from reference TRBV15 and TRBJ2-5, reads DAMVIQNPRYQVTQFGKPVTLSCSQTLNHNVMYWYQQKSSQAPKLLFHYYDKDFNNEADTPDNFQSRRPNTSFCFLDIRSPGLGDTAMYLCATSRPDEGLKTQYFGPGTRLLVL.

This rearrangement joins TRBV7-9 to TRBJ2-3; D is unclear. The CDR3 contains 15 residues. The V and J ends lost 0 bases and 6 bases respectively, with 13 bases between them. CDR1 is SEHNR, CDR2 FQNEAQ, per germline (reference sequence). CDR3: CASSLASVGADTQYF. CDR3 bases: TGTGCCAGCAGCTTAGCCTCAGTAGGTGCGGATACGCAGTATTTT.

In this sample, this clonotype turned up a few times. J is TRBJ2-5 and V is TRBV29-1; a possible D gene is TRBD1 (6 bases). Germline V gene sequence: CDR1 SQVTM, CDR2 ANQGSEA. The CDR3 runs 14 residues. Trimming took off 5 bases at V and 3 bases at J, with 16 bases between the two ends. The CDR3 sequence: CSVPGHPKEETQYF. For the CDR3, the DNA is TGCAGCGTTCCGGGACACCCAAAGGAAGAGACCCAGTACTTC.

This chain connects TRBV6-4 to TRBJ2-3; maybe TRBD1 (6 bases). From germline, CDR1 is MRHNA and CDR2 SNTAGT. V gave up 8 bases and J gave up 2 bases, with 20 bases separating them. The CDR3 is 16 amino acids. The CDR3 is CASLCWAGTFTDTQYF. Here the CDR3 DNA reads TGTGCCAGCTTGTGCTGGGCAGGGACATTCACAGATACGCAGTATTTT.

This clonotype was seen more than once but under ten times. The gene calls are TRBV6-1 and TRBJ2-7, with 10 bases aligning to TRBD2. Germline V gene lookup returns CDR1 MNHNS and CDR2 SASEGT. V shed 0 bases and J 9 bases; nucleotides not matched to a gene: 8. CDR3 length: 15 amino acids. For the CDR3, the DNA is TGTGCCAGCAGTGAAGCCTCTAGCGGGAGCAACGGGCAGTACTTC. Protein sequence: CASSEASSGSNGQYF.

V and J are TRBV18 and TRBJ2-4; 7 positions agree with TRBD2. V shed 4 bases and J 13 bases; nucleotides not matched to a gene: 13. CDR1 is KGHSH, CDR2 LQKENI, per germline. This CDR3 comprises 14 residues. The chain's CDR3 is CASSHERETSEQYF. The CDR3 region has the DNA TGTGCCAGCTCACACGAGCGGGAAACCTCTGAGCAGTACTTC.

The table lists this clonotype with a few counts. The CDR3 nucleotides read TGTGCCAGCAGTTCGCATTACGGGACAGCCTCCTACGAGCAGTACTTC. It yields the protein CASSSHYGTASYEQYF. The genes are TRBV6-6 and TRBJ2-7; 7 bases line up with TRBD1. After removal of 4 bases from V and 0 bases from J, the junction contained 9 bases not matched to a gene. Germline CDR1 and CDR2: MNHNY and SVGAGI (reference sequence). CDR3 length: 16 residues.

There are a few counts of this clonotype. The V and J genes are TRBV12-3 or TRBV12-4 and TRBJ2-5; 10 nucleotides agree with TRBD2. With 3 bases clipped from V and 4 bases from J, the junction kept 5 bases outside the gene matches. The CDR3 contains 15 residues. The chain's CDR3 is CASSLFSGRIETQYF. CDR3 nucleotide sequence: TGTGCCAGCAGTTTGTTTAGCGGGAGGATAGAGACCCAGTACTTC.

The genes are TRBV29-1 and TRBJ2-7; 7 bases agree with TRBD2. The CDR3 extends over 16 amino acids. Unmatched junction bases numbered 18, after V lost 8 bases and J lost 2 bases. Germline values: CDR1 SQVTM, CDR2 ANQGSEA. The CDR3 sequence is CSSTDDWASGTYEQYF. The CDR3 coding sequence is TGCAGCTCGACAGATGACTGGGCTAGCGGAACCTACGAGCAGTACTTC.

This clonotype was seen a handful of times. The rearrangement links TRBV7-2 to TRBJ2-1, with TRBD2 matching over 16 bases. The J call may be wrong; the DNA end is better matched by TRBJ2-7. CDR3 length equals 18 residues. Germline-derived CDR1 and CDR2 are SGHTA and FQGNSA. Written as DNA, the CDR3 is TGTGCCAGCAGCTTAGCCGCCGGGACTAGCGGGAGGGGTTACGAGCAGTACTTC. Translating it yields CASSLAAGTSGRGYEQYF.

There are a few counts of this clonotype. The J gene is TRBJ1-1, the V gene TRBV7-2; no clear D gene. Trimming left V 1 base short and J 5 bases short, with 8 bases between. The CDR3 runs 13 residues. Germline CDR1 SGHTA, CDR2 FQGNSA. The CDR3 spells CASSLGAATEAFF. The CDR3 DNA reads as TGTGCCAGCAGCTTAGGCGCTGCGACTGAAGCTTTCTTT.

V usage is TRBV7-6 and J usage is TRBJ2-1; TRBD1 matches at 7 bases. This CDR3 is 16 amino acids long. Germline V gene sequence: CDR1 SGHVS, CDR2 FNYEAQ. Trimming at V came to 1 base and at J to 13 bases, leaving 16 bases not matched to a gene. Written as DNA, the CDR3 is TGTGCCAGCAGCTTAGGAGGGGGCAGGGCAGGAGAGACCCAGTTCTTC. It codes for CASSLGGGRAGETQFF.

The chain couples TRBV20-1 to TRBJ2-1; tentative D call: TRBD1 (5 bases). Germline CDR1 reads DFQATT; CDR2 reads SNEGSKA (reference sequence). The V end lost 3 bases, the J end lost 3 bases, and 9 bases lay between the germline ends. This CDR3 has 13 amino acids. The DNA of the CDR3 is TGCAGTGCTAGCAGGGCGGACTACAATGAGCAGTTCTTC. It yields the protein CSASRADYNEQFF.

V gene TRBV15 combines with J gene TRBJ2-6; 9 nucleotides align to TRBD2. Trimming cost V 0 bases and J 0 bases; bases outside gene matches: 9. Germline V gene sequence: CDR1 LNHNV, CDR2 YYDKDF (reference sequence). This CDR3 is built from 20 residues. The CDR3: CATSRDHLAGALSGANVLTF. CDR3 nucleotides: TGTGCCACCAGCAGAGACCACTTAGCGGGAGCTCTCTCTGGGGCCAACGTCCTGACTTTC.

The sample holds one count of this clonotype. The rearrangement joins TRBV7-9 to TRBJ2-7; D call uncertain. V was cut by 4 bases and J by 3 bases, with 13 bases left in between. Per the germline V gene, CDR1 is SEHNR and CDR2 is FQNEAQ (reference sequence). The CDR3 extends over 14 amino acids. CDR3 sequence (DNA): TGTGCCAGCAGCTCACCATCTGGGCACTACGAGCAGTACTTC. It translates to CASSSPSGHYEQYF.

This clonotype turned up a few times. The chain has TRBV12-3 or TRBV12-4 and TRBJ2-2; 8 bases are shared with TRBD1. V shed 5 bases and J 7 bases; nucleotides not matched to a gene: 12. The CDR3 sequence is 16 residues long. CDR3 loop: CASSKTGTGSFGELFF. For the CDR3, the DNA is TGTGCCAGCAGTAAAACCGGGACAGGATCCTTCGGGGAGCTGTTTTTT.

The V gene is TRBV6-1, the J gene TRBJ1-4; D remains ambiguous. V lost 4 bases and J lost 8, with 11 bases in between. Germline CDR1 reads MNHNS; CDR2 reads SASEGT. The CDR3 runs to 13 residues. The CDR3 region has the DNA TGTGCCAGCAGTGTGCGGCGGGCCGAAAAACTGTTTTTT. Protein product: CASSVRRAEKLFF.

CDR3 sequence: CASRRGGTSAITGELFF. DNA for the CDR3: TGTGCCAGCAGGAGGGGGGGGACTAGCGCTATCACCGGGGAGCTGTTTTTT. This chain joins TRBV2 and TRBJ2-2, with 10 bases fitting TRBD2. Germline V gene data show CDR1 as SNHLY and CDR2 as FYNNEI. The CDR3 loop spans 17 amino acids. The junction had 11 bases not matched to a gene; V was cut back by 6 bases and J by 4 bases.

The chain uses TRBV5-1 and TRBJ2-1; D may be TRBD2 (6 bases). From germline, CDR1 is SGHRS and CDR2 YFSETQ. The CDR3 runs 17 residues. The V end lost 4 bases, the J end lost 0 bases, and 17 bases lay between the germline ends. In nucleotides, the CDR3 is TGCGCCAGCAGCCCGGGGGTAGCCCACGACTCCTACAATGAGCAGTTCTTC. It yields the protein CASSPGVAHDSYNEQFF.

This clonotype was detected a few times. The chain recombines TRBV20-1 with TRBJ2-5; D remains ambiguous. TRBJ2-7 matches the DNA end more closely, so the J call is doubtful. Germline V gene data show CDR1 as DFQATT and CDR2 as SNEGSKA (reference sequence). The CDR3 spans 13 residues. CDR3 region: CSASSLVVREQYF. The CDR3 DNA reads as TGCAGTGCTAGTTCCCTAGTAGTACGCGAGCAGTACTTC.

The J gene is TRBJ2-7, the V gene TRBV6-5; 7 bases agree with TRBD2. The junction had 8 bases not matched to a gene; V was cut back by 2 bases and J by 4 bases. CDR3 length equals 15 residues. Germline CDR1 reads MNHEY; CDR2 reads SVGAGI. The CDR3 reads CASSYGGGVEYEQYF. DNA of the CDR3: TGTGCCAGCAGTTACGGGGGAGGGGTCGAGTACGAGCAGTACTTC.

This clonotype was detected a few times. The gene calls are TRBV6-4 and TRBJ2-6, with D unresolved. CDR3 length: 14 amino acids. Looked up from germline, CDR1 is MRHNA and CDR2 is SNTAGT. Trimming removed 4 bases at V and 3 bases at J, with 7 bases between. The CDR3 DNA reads TGTGCCAGCAGTGTCACAGTTGGGGCCAACGTCCTGACTTTC. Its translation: CASSVTVGANVLTF.

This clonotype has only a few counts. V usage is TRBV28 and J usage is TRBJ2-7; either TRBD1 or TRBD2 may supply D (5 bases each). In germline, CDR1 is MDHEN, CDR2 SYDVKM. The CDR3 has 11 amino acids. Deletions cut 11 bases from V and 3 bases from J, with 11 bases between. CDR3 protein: CASRDLYEQYF. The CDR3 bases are TGTGCCTCCCGGGACCTCTACGAGCAGTACTTC.

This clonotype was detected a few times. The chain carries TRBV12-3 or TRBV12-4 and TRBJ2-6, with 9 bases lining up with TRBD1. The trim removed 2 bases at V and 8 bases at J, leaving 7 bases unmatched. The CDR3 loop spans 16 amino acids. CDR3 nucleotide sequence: TGTGCCAGCAGTTTACGTTTGGGACAGGGTTCCAACGTCCTGACTTTC. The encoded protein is CASSLRLGQGSNVLTF.

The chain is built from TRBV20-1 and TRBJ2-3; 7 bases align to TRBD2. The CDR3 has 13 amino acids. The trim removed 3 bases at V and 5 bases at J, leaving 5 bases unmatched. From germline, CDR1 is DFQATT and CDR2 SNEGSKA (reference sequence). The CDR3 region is CSARREFGDTQYF. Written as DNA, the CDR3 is TGCAGTGCTAGGCGGGAGTTTGGAGATACGCAGTATTTT.

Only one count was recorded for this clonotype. The DNA of the CDR3 is TGCGCCAGCAGCTCCGAGGGACAGAAGTGCAATGAGCAGTTCTTC. Its translation is CASSSEGQKCNEQFF. The rearrangement joins TRBV5-1 to TRBJ2-1; 7 bases agree with TRBD1. The CDR3 spans 15 residues. CDR1 is SGHRS and CDR2 is YFSETQ in the germline V gene. The junction had 9 bases not matched to a gene; V was cut back by 3 bases and J by 6 bases. Based on the CDR3 plus reference TRBV5-1 and TRBJ2-1, the full variable domain is KAGVTQTPRYLIKTRGQQVTLSCSPISGHRSVSWYQQTPGQGLQFLFEYFSETQRNKGNFPGRFSGRQFSNSRSEMNVSTLELGDSALYLCASSSEGQKCNEQFFGPGTRLTVL.